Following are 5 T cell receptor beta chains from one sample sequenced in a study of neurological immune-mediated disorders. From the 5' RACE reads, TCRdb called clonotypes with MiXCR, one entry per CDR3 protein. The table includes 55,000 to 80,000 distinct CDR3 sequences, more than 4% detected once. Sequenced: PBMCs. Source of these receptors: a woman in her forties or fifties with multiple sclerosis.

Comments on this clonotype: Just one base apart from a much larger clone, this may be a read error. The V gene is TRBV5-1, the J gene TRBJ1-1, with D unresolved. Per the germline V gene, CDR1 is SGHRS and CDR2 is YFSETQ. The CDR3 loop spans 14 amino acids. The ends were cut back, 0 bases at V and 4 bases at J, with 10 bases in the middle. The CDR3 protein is CASSLDWRGTEAFF. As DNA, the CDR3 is TGCGCCAGCAGCTTGGATTGGAGAGGCACTGAAGCTTTCTTT.

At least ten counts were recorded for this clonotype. The CDR3 region is CASSWNTDTQYF. CDR3 sequence (DNA): TGTGCCAGCAGTTGGAACACAGATACGCAGTATTTT. The V and J genes are TRBV6-2 or TRBV6-3 and TRBJ2-3; D is uncertain. There are 12 residues in the CDR3. Germline loops: CDR1 MNHEY, CDR2 SVGEGT. Trimming stripped 4 bases from V and 2 bases from J, with 4 bases between.

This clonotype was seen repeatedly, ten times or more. The CDR3 sequence: CSARRRVNSYNEQFF. The CDR3 DNA reads as TGCAGTGCTAGAAGGAGGGTAAACTCCTACAATGAGCAGTTCTTC. The chain joins TRBV20-1 to TRBJ2-1, with a weak D call TRBD2 (6 bases). This CDR3 comprises 15 residues. From germline, CDR1 is DFQATT and CDR2 SNEGSKA (reference sequence). Trimming cost V 2 bases and J 0 bases, with 11 bases left between them.

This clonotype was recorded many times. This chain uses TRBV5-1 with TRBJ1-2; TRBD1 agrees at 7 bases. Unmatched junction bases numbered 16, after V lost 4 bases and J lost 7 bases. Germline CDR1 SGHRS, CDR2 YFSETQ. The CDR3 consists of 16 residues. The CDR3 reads CASSPDMDRLGAGYTF. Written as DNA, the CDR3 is TGCGCCAGCAGCCCCGATATGGACAGGTTAGGGGCTGGCTACACCTTC.

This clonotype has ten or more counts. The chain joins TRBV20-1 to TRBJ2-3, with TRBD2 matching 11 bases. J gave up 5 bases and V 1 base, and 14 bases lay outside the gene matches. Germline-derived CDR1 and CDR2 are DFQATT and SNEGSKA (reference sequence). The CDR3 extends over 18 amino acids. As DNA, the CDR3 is TGCAGTGCTAGAGCATATTGGGGTAGCGGGGGGGCTGGAGATACGCAGTATTTT. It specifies CSARAYWGSGGAGDTQYF.